This T cell receptor beta chain originates from a study of breast tumors, draining lymph nodes, adjacent tissues. This clonotype was seen ten or more times. Breast cancer patients provided tissue from their axillary draining lymph nodes. TCRdb used MiXCR to reprocess the multiplex PCR reads, holding one entry per CDR3 protein. The sample carries about 230,000 distinct CDR3 sequences, about 30% recorded once. There are 14 residues in the CDR3. V lost 3 bases, J lost 12 bases, and 18 bases lay in between. The J gene is TRBJ2-1, the V gene TRBV12-3 or TRBV12-4, with D maybe TRBD2 (5 bases). This sequence was found in a female donor with breast cancer. Some clones in this sample may be carry-over from other donors' samples. Sequencing was done on a sample of axillary lymph node tissue. CDR3 amino acids: CASSFYSAGGGQFF. The DNA of the CDR3 is TGTGCCAGCAGTTTCTATAGCGCGGGCGGTGGGCAGTTCTTC.